This T cell receptor (beta chain) was sequenced during a study of response to subunit inactivated influenza vaccine. Study-level results: It was suggested by the authors that few new T cells are recruited by each seasonal influenza vaccination.

Between the trimmed V and J ends, which lost 7 bases and 2 bases, there was a span of 15 bases. Per the germline V gene, CDR1 is SGHRS and CDR2 is YFSETQ. This CDR3 comprises 15 residues. One entry per CDR3 protein, called by TCRdb with MiXCR from the RT-PCR reads. The sample shows 200,000 to 300,000 distinct CDR3 sequences, more than 10% of them seen only once. This clonotype was picked up a small number of times. Its antigen remains unknown. This sequence joins TRBV5-1 and TRBJ2-2; D gene ambiguous. Specimen: non-naive T cells sorted from PBMCs, collected 14 to 15 days before vaccination. This TCR came from a man aged 50 to 59 who received an inactivated influenza vaccine. CDR3 DNA sequence: TGCGCCAGCCGAATTTGGGGTAGTAACACCGGGGAGCTGTTTTTT. Its translation is CASRIWGSNTGELFF.